The sequence of this TCR beta chain was determined in a study of graft-versus-host responses after intestinal transplantation. Whole-study results and caveats: The recipient marrow held GvH clones, and some of them showed up first in ileum or blood.

The CDR3 is 15 amino acids. Germline CDR1 and CDR2: LNHDA and SQIVND (reference sequence). Trimming took off 5 bases at V and 0 bases at J, with 8 bases between the two ends. Comments on this clone: Its antigen is currently unknown.

The protocol was immunoSEQ multiplex PCR, while the TCRdb copy is restricted to in-frame clones and leaves out a portion. The profile shows around 110,000 clones, 90% of them singletons. The V call is TRBV19, the J call TRBJ2-6, with D perhaps matching TRBD2 (5 bases). The sample here was unstimulated CD4+ T cells sorted from spleen or lymph node cells, taken before intestinal transplant. The sequence was obtained from a human donor who received an intestinal transplant. CDR3 residues: CASSPDFSGANVLTF. DNA for the CDR3: TGTGCCAGTAGTCCGGACTTCTCTGGGGCCAACGTCCTGACTTTC.